This TCR beta chain comes out of a study of blood T cells in healthy people across ages. V shed 5 bases and J shed 4 bases, with 9 bases lying between them. The CDR3 contains 12 residues. In the case of this clonotype: Its specificity is not known.

Primers used in a second PCR of about 6 to 11 cycles were a sample-barcoded 5' primer and a J-beta primer mix. TCRdb independently ran MiXCR on the 5' RACE reads; one entry per CDR3 protein. The table includes 1.2 million to 1.5 million distinct CDR3 sequences, approximately 42% detected once. Study outcomes and limitations: Measured against age, TCR beta diversity per million T cells decreased in a roughly linear manner.

The genes are TRBV12-3 or TRBV12-4 and TRBJ2-7; D is unresolved. The TCR was taken from a woman between 18 and 30 years old in good health. The sample comprised blood. The CDR3 is CASSPNKYEQYF. The DNA of the CDR3 is TGTGCCAGCAGTCCCAACAAATACGAGCAGTACTTC.